The 31 T cell receptor beta chains listed next were all sequenced from one sample in a study of metastatic and nonmetastatic thyroid tumors. Via MiXCR, TCRdb re-called the PCR reads. The sample lists about 22,000 clones; roughly 21% were seen once. Every patient was untreated before thyroid surgery. The sample taken for sequencing was blood. The receptors originated from a male donor with papillary thyroid cancer or a benign thyroid nodule (not recorded which). Some clones in this sample may be carry-over from other donors' samples.

This clone was detected ten times or more. This chain joins TRBV2 and TRBJ1-6; D possibly corresponds to TRBD1 (6 bases). V shed 7 bases and J shed 7 bases, with 11 bases lying between them. The length of the CDR3 is 13 residues. Germline CDR1 and CDR2: SNHLY and FYNNEI. Here the CDR3 reads CASTPTGNSPLHF. The CDR3, as DNA: TGTGCCAGCACTCCTACAGGGAATTCACCCCTCCACTTT.

In this sample, this clone is medium-sized. This rearrangement joins TRBV6-5 to TRBJ2-7; the D is unclear. CDR3 length: 15 amino acids. Germline V gene lookup returns CDR1 MNHEY and CDR2 SVGAGI. V was pared by 0 bases and J by 2 bases, with 11 bases between. CDR3 residues: CASSYSRQFTYEQYF. CDR3 DNA: TGTGCCAGCAGTTACTCGAGGCAGTTTACCTACGAGCAGTACTTC.

This clone was seen repeatedly, ten times or more. V is TRBV5-1 and J is TRBJ2-1; 8 nucleotides line up with TRBD2. V lost 5 bases and J lost 8; bases outside the gene matches: 9. The germline gives CDR1 SGHRS, CDR2 YFSETQ. This CDR3 is 14 amino acids long. The chain's CDR3 is CASRLAASADEQFF. The CDR3 DNA is TGCGCCAGCAGACTAGCGGCCTCAGCGGATGAGCAGTTCTTC.

This clone was detected a few times. This chain uses TRBV20-1 with TRBJ2-3; D unresolved. Germline V CDR1 and CDR2: DFQATT, SNEGSKA (reference sequence). The CDR3 loop spans 14 amino acids. Trimming pared 6 bases from V and 0 bases from J, leaving 13 bases between. The DNA of the CDR3 is TGCAGTGCGCCCAATGCGGCTAGCACAGATACGCAGTATTTT. It specifies CSAPNAASTDTQYF.

Points on this clone: One end of the junction varies from germline; a read error may be responsible. V gene TRBV6-2 or TRBV6-3 combines with J gene TRBJ2-7; D uncertain. Germline V CDR1 and CDR2: MNHEY, SVGEGT. The CDR3 extends over 14 amino acids. As DNA, the CDR3 is TGTGCCAGCAGTTACTCCCCATGGGCCTACGAGCAGTACTTT. This translates into CASSYSPWAYEQYF.

This clone was seen a few times. The chain combines TRBV7-2 with TRBJ2-7; D unresolved. The CDR3 totals 13 residues. Trimming removed 1 base from V and 5 bases from J, with 9 bases in between. The germline V gene encodes CDR1 SGHTA and CDR2 FQGNSA. In nucleotides, the CDR3 is TGTGCCAGCAGCTTAGTATTCGGCGACGAGCAGTACTTC. This gives the protein CASSLVFGDEQYF.

This clone came up many times. This rearrangement joins TRBV7-9 to TRBJ2-3, with 9 bases matching TRBD2. Germline V CDR1 and CDR2: SEHNR, FQNEAQ (reference sequence). The CDR3 has 19 amino acids. The J segment lost 0 bases and the V segment lost 3 bases, leaving 13 bases of the junction unmatched. CDR3 protein: CASSFGAGGDGLSTDTQYF. CDR3 nucleotide sequence: TGTGCCAGCAGCTTCGGAGCGGGGGGCGACGGACTGAGCACAGATACGCAGTATTTT.

This clone has at least ten counts. J is TRBJ2-7 and V is TRBV5-1; no definite D call. Germline V gene lookup returns CDR1 SGHRS and CDR2 YFSETQ. This CDR3 is 12 amino acids long. Between the trimmed V and J ends, which lost 7 bases and 2 bases, there was a span of 10 bases. DNA of the CDR3: TGCGCCAGCTTCGACGAACCCTACGAGCAGTACTTC. Encoded protein: CASFDEPYEQYF.

The V call is TRBV7-2, the J call TRBJ1-1, with D possibly TRBD1 on 6 matching bases. The CDR3 is made up of 13 amino acids. Per the germline V gene, CDR1 is SGHTA and CDR2 is FQGNSA. Trimming stripped 4 bases from V and 3 bases from J, with 9 bases between. This CDR3 reads CASSYRVDTEAFF. In nucleotides, the CDR3 is TGTGCCAGCAGCTACAGGGTTGACACTGAAGCTTTCTTT.

This clone has at least ten counts. One base away lies a much larger clone, so this may be a sequencing read error. The rearrangement links TRBV24-1 to TRBJ2-1, with D perhaps TRBD1 or TRBD2 (5 bases each). Trimming removed 5 bases from V and 9 bases from J, with 16 bases in between. The CDR3 has 14 amino acids. Germline CDR1 and CDR2: KGHDR and SFDVKD. The chain's CDR3 is CATSAAGWGTEQFF. The DNA of the CDR3 is TGTGCCACCAGTGCGGCAGGCTGGGGGACTGAGCAGTTCTTC.

By sample fraction, this clone is medium-sized. The J gene is TRBJ2-7, the V gene TRBV18; TRBD1 matches 7 bases. Per germline, CDR1 KGHSH and CDR2 LQKENI. The CDR3 contains 14 residues. The V and J ends lost 2 bases and 3 bases, in that order; junction bases with no gene match: 4. The CDR3 protein is CASSPRGGVYEQYF. CDR3 DNA sequence: TGTGCCAGCTCACCAAGAGGGGGCGTCTACGAGCAGTACTTC.

The chain is built from TRBV11-3 and TRBJ2-1, with unresolved D. CDR3 size: 13 residues. Trimming shortened V by 1 base and J by 9 bases, and 10 bases separated the two germline ends. Germline assignment: CDR1 SGHNT and CDR2 YENEEA. CDR3 DNA sequence: TGTGCCAGCAGCTTAGGTTACGGGCGTGAGCAGTTCTTC. Translated, it gives CASSLGYGREQFF.

This clone was found many times. The chain links TRBV19 to TRBJ2-1; no firm D call. Trimming stripped 8 bases from V and 12 bases from J, with 11 bases between. This CDR3 spans 10 amino acids. Germline V CDR1 and CDR2: LNHDA, SQIVND (reference sequence). The CDR3 DNA is TGTGCCAGTTCTCAGCCTCCGCAGTTCTTC. This translates into CASSQPPQFF.

This clone was found many times. The genes are TRBV9 and TRBJ1-1, with 9 bases fitting TRBD1. Germline V lookup: CDR1 SGDLS, CDR2 YYNGEE. The CDR3 contains 16 residues. The J segment lost 0 bases and the V segment lost 5 bases, leaving 8 bases of the junction unmatched. Here the CDR3 DNA reads TGTGCCAGCAGTAGAGGACAGGGGATCGTGAACACTGAAGCTTTCTTT. It encodes CASSRGQGIVNTEAFF.

This clone was observed a handful of times. The V gene is TRBV28, the J gene TRBJ2-7, with a possible D match to TRBD1 (6 bases). Germline CDR1 and CDR2: MDHEN and SYDVKM. V was clipped by 11 bases and J by 0 bases, with 14 bases between them. The CDR3 covers 13 residues. As DNA, the CDR3 is TGTGCCGCTCGACAGGAGAGCTCCTACGAGCAGTACTTC. Translating it yields CAARQESSYEQYF.

This clone came up many times. A much larger clonotype is one base distant, so this may be a read error. This sample also contains other DNA sequences that code for the same CDR3. This chain connects TRBV9 to TRBJ2-7, with 7 bases aligning to TRBD1. The germline CDR1 and CDR2 sequences are SGDLS and YYNGEE. The CDR3 has 15 amino acids. For the CDR3, the DNA is TGCGCCAGCAGCCCGCGGACAGGCCTCTCCTACGAGCAGTACTTC. This codes for CASSPRTGLSYEQYF.

This clone was seen only a few times. This sequence joins TRBV6-1 and TRBJ2-5, with D perhaps being TRBD1 or TRBD2 (7 bases each). V was trimmed by 9 bases and J by 6 bases, leaving 20 bases between them. The CDR3 loop spans 14 amino acids. The V gene's germline CDR1 is MNHNS and CDR2 SASEGT. The CDR3 spells CASAAGGGMQTQYF. CDR3 nucleotides: TGTGCCAGTGCGGCAGGGGGAGGGATGCAGACCCAGTACTTC.

This clone was counted many times. The chain is built from TRBV28 and TRBJ2-1, with a possible D match to TRBD2 (6 bases). Germline lookup yields CDR1 MDHEN and CDR2 SYDVKM. V lost 7 bases, J lost 6 bases, and 13 bases lay in between. The CDR3 length is 13 residues. The CDR3 DNA follows: TGTGCCAGCATCGGGGGATTCCCCAATGAGCAGTTCTTC. Protein product: CASIGGFPNEQFF.

This clone was counted ten times or more. V is TRBV7-3 and J is TRBJ1-3; TRBD1 agrees at 10 bases. Germline V gives CDR1 SGHTA, CDR2 FQGTGA. The CDR3 has 14 residues. The V gene end was trimmed by 6 bases and the J gene end by 7 bases; junction bases not matched to a gene: 6. CDR3 region: CASRSGTGDNTIYF. Here the CDR3 DNA reads TGTGCCAGCAGGTCCGGGACAGGGGACAACACCATATATTTT. Together with reference TRBV7-3 and TRBJ1-3, the CDR3 gives the full variable domain: GAGVSQTPSNKVTEKGKYVELRCDPISGHTALYWYRQSLGQGPEFLIYFQGTGAADDSGLPNDRFFAVRPEGSVSTLKIQRTERGDSAVYLCASRSGTGDNTIYFGEGSWLTVV.

This clone appeared once. The chain links TRBV5-6 to TRBJ1-1; no clear D. CDR1 SGHDT and CDR2 YYEEEE come from the germline V gene. The CDR3 spans 12 residues. Trimming stripped 3 bases from V and 4 bases from J, with 7 bases between. DNA for the CDR3: TGTGCCAGCAGCTGTGGGGTCACTGAAGCTTTCTTT. Translating it yields CASSCGVTEAFF. Drawing the rest from reference TRBV5-6 and TRBJ1-1, the complete variable domain is DAGVTQSPTHLIKTRGQQVTLRCSPKSGHDTVSWYQQALGQGPQFIFQYYEEEERQRGNFPDRFSGHQFPNYSSELNVNALLLGDSALYLCASSCGVTEAFFGQGTRLTVV.

This clone was seen many times. The chain links TRBV30 to TRBJ1-3; a possible D gene is TRBD1 (5 bases). The CDR3 has 14 residues. Trimming cost V 4 bases and J 3 bases, with 13 bases left between them. The V gene's germline CDR1 is GTSNPN and CDR2 SVGIG (reference sequence). In DNA, the CDR3 is TGTGCCTGGACCTCCGGGACGCTTGGAAACACCATATATTTT. It yields the protein CAWTSGTLGNTIYF.

This clone was counted many times. This sequence joins TRBV7-9 and TRBJ1-3; D gene unclear. The germline V and J ends were trimmed by 1 base and 0 bases, with 7 bases remaining between them. Germline V gene lookup returns CDR1 SEHNR and CDR2 FQNEAQ (reference sequence). CDR3 length: 15 residues. The CDR3 region is CASSLGAASGNTIYF. CDR3 DNA: TGTGCCAGCAGCTTAGGGGCAGCCTCTGGAAACACCATATATTTT.

This clone was counted ten times or more. The chain uses TRBV18 and TRBJ2-2; 10 bases are shared with TRBD1. CDR1 is KGHSH and CDR2 is LQKENI in the germline V gene. The CDR3 runs to 16 residues. V lost 1 base, J lost 3 bases, and 2 bases stayed unmatched. The CDR3 is CASSPQDRGDTGELFF. As DNA, the CDR3 is TGTGCCAGCTCACCACAGGACAGGGGGGACACCGGGGAGCTGTTTTTT.

This clone was picked up many times. A read error is possible here, since a much larger clone lies one base away. The gene calls are TRBV5-4 and TRBJ2-2, with TRBD2 as a possible D gene (5 bases). This CDR3 contains 15 residues. In germline, CDR1 is SGHNT, CDR2 YYREEE (reference sequence). CDR3 loop: CASTSDNLYTGEPFF. The CDR3 nucleotides are TGTGCCAGCACCTCCGACAATCTGTATACCGGGGAGCCGTTTTTT.

The V gene is TRBV5-1, the J gene TRBJ1-3, with D unresolved. With 0 bases removed from V and 0 bases from J, the gap between germline ends came to 7 bases. The CDR3 totals 15 residues. In germline, CDR1 is SGHRS, CDR2 YFSETQ. CDR3 in amino acids: CASSLGAVSGNTIYF. In nucleotides, the CDR3 is TGCGCCAGCAGCTTGGGGGCTGTCTCTGGAAACACCATATATTTT. Full variable domain (rest looked up from reference TRBV5-1 and TRBJ1-3): KAGVTQTPRYLIKTRGQQVTLSCSPISGHRSVSWYQQTPGQGLQFLFEYFSETQRNKGNFPGRFSGRQFSNSRSEMNVSTLELGDSALYLCASSLGAVSGNTIYFGEGSWLTVV.

The chain employs TRBV5-1 and TRBJ2-7; a weak D match, TRBD1 (6 bases). V was clipped by 0 bases and J by 3 bases, with 13 bases between them. The germline V gene encodes CDR1 SGHRS and CDR2 YFSETQ. The CDR3 extends over 15 amino acids. CDR3 sequence reads: CASSLAPGQIYEQYF. DNA for the CDR3: TGCGCCAGCAGCTTGGCCCCGGGACAAATCTACGAGCAGTACTTC.

This clone was counted ten times or more. It may be a read error: a sequence one base away is much more abundant. The J gene is TRBJ1-4, the V gene TRBV10-1; unclear D gene. CDR3 length: 15 amino acids. Between the trimmed V and J ends, which lost 4 bases and 4 bases, there was a span of 13 bases. CDR1 and CDR2 (germline): WNHNN, SYGVQD (reference sequence). CDR3 DNA sequence: TGCGCCAGCAGTGGACCGGACCGTTATAATGAAAAACTGTTTTTT. It translates to CASSGPDRYNEKLFF.

This clone was counted ten times or more. This chain links TRBV28 with TRBJ1-4, with D possibly being TRBD1 (6 bases). The V end was cut by 3 bases, the J end by 8 bases, with 7 bases between. This CDR3 has 12 amino acids. Germline CDR1 MDHEN, CDR2 SYDVKM. The CDR3 loop is CASSFQGEKLFF. CDR3 nucleotides: TGTGCCAGCAGTTTTCAGGGGGAAAAACTGTTTTTT. Drawing the rest from reference TRBV28 and TRBJ1-4, the complete variable domain is DVKVTQSSRYLVKRTGEKVFLECVQDMDHENMFWYRQDPGLGLRLIYFSYDVKMKEKGDIPEGYSVSREKKERFSLILESASTNQTSMYLCASSFQGEKLFFGSGTQLSVL.

The sample holds many counts of this clone. This chain uses TRBV27 with TRBJ2-1; 10 bases agree with TRBD2. Germline loops: CDR1 MNHEY, CDR2 SMNVEV (reference sequence). This CDR3 is 13 amino acids long. V trimming: 4 bases; J trimming: 9 bases; junction bases outside the gene matches: 3. CDR3 in DNA: TGTGCCAGCAGTTCCAAGCGGGAGGGTGAGCAGTTCTTC. The encoded protein is CASSSKREGEQFF.

This clone was counted at least ten times. Other DNA sequences from this sample encode an identical CDR3 as well. The chain combines TRBV6-1 with TRBJ2-7; 7 bases align to TRBD2. V was pared by 6 bases and J by 0 bases, with 2 bases of the junction left unmatched. Germline V gene sequence: CDR1 MNHNS, CDR2 SASEGT. CDR3 length equals 13 residues. The CDR3 DNA is TGTGCCAGCAGCACTAGCGACTCCTACGAGCAGTACTTC. Amino acid sequence: CASSTSDSYEQYF.

The chain combines TRBV12-3 or TRBV12-4 with TRBJ2-3; D remains unclear. The V gene lost 3 bases and the J gene lost 3 bases, with 1 base spanning the gap. CDR3 length: 11 residues. CDR3 coding DNA: TGTGCCAGCAGTTTTACAGATACGCAGTATTTT. Its protein is CASSFTDTQYF.